This T cell receptor beta chain derives from a study of identical twins. Study results and caveats: A lower insertion count was a feature of abundant cord blood beta clonotypes, with no such feature in memory repertoires. Excess sharing by twins proved weaker in beta out-of-frame sequences.

cDNA molecules carried unique molecular identifiers, and template switching added a universal primer site. Each CDR3 protein is one row after TCRdb ran MiXCR on the 5' RACE reads. In the table there are some 600,000 distinct CDR3 sequences, around 7.4% of which are singletons. The trim removed 11 bases at V and 0 bases at J, leaving 10 bases unmatched. The CDR3 sequence is 15 residues long. Per germline, CDR1 ENHRY and CDR2 SYGVKD. This clonotype was counted many times. Its antigen remains unknown. This sample was also put to use in a study of yellow fever vaccine responses in identical twins.

This TCR came from a woman between 18 and 29 years old in good health. The sample consisted of PBMCs. V usage is TRBV10-3 and J usage is TRBJ2-3; 8 bases agree with TRBD2. The DNA for the CDR3 is TGTGCCGCAAAGCTTAGCGGGACTAGCACAGATACGCAGTATTTT. Amino acid sequence: CAAKLSGTSTDTQYF.